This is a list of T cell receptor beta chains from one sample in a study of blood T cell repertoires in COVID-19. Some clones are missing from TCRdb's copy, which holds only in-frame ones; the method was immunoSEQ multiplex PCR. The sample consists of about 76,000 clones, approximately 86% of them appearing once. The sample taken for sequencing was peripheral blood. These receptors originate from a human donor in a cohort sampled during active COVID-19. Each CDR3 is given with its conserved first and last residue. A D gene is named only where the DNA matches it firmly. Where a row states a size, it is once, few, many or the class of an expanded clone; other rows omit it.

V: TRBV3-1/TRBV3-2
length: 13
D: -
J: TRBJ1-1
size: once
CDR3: CASSRGVNTEAFF
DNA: TGTGCCAGCAGCCGGGGGGTCAACACTGAAGCTTTCTTT

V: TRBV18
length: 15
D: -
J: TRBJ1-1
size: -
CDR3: CASSPPGPGTTEAFF
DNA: TGTGCCAGCTCACCTCCCGGCCCGGGAACCACTGAAGCTTTCTTT

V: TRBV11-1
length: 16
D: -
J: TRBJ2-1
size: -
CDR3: CASSGRGLSSYNEQFF
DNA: TGTGCCAGCTCGGGGAGAGGACTTAGCTCCTACAATGAGCAGTTCTTC

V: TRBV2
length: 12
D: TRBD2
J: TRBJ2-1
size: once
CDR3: CASSTGGDEQFF
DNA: TGTGCCAGCAGTACGGGAGGGGATGAGCAGTTCTTC

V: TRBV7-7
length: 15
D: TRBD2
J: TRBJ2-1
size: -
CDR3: CASSPVTSGYNEQFF
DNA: TGTGCTAGCAGCCCCGTCACTAGCGGGTACAATGAGCAGTTCTTC

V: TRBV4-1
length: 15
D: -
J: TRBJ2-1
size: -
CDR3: CASSQDQGTLGEQFF
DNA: TGCGCCAGCAGCCAAGATCAGGGTACCCTCGGCGAGCAGTTCTTC

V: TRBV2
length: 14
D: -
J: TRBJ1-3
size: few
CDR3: CASSDGGSGNTIYF
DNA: TGTGCCAGCAGTGACGGGGGATCTGGAAACACCATATATTTT

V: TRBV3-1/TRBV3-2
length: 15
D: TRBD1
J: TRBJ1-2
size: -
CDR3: CASSQTGTGGYGYTF
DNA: TGTGCCAGCAGCCAAACCGGGACAGGAGGCTATGGCTACACCTTC

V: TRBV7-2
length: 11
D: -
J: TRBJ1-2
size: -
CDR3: CASSPVYGYTF
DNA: TGTGCCAGCAGCCCCGTTTATGGCTACACCTTC

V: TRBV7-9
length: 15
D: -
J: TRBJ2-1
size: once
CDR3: CASSPRGGRDTEQFF
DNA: TGTGCCAGCAGCCCGAGAGGCGGCAGGGACACTGAGCAGTTCTTC

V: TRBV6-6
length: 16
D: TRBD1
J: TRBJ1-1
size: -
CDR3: CASSPTGQGASTEAFF
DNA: TGTGCCAGCAGTCCCACCGGGCAGGGGGCATCGACTGAAGCTTTCTTT

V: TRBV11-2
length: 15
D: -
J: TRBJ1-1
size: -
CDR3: CASSVTDYGNTEAFF
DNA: TGTGCCAGCAGCGTAACAGACTACGGGAACACTGAAGCTTTCTTT

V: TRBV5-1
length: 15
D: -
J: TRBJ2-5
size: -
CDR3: CASSDSVPSEETQYF
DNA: TGCGCCAGCAGTGATTCTGTGCCCTCGGAGGAGACCCAGTACTTC

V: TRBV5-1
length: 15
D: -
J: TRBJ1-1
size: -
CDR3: CASSDPTGMNTEAFF
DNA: TGCGCCAGCAGCGACCCGACAGGTATGAACACTGAAGCTTTCTTT

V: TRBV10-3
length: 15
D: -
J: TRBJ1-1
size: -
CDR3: CAISERQGGDTEAFF
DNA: TGTGCCATCAGTGAGCGGCAGGGAGGGGACACTGAAGCTTTCTTT

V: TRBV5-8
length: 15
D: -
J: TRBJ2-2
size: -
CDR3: CASSRPWAKTGELFF
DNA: TGTGCCAGCAGCCGTCCCTGGGCGAAGACCGGGGAGCTGTTTTTT

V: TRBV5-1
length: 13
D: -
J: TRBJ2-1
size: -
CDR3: CASGGGPYNEQFF
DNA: TGCGCCAGCGGGGGGGGCCCCTACAATGAGCAGTTCTTC